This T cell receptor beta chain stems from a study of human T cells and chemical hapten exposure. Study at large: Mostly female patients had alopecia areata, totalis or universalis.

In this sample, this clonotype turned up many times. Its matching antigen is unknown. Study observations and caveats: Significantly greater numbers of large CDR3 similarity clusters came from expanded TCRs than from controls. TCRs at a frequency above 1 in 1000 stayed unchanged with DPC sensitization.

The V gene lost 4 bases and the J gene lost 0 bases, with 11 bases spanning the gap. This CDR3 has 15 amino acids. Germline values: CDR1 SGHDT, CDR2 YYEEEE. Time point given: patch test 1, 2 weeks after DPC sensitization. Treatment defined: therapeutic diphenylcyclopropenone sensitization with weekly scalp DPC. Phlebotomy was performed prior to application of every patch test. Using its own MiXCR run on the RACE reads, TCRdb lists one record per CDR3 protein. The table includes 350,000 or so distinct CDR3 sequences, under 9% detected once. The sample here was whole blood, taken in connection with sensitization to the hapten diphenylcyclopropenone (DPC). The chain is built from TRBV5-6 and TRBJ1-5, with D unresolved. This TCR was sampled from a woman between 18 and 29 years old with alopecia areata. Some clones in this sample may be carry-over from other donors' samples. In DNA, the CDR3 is TGTGCCAGCAGCCGCGCGGGAAATAGCAATCAGCCCCAGCATTTT. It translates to CASSRAGNSNQPQHF. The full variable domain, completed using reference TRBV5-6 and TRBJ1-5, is DAGVTQSPTHLIKTRGQQVTLRCSPKSGHDTVSWYQQALGQGPQFIFQYYEEEERQRGNFPDRFSGHQFPNYSSELNVNALLLGDSALYLCASSRAGNSNQPQHFGDGTRLSIL.